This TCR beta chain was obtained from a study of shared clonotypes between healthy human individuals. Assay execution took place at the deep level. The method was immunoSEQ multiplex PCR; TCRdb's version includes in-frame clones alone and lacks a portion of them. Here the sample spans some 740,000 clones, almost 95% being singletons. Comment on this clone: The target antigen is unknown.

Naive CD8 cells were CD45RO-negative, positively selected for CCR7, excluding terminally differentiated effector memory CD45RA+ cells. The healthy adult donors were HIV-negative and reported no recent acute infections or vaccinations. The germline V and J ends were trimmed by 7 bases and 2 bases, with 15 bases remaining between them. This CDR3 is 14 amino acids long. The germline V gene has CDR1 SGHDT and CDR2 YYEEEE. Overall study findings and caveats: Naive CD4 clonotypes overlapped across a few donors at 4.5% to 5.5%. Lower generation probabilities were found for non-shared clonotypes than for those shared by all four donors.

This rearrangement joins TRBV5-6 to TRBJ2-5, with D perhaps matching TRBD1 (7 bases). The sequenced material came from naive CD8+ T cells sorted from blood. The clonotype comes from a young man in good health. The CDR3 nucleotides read TGTGCCAGCTCAGGCCCAGGGGGGCAAGAGACCCAGTACTTC. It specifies CASSGPGGQETQYF.